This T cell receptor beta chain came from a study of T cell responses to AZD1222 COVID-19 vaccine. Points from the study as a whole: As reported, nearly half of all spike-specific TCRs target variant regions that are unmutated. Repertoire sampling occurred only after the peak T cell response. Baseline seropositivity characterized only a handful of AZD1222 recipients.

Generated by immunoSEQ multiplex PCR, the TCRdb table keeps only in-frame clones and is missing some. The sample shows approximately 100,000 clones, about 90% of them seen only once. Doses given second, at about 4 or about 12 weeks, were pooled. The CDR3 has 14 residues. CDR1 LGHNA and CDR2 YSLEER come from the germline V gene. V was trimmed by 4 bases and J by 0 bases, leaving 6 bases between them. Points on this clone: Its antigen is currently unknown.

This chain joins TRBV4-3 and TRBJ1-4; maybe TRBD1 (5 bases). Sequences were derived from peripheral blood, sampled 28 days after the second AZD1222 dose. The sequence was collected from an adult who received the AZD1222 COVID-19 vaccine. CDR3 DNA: TGCGCCAGCAGCCTGGGACCAACTAATGAAAAACTGTTTTTT. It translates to CASSLGPTNEKLFF.